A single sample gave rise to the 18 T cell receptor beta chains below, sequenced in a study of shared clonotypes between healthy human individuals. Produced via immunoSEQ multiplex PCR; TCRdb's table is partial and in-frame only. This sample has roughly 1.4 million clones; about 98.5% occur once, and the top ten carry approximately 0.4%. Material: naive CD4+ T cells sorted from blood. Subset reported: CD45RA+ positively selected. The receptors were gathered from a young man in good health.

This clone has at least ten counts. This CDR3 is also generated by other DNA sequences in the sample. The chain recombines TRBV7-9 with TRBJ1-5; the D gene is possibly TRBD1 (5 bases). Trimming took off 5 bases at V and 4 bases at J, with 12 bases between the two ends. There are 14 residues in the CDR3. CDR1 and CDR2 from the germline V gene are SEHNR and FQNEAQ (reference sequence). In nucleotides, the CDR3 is TGTGCCAGCAGCCCAGGGACGGGTAATCAGCCCCAGCATTTT. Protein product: CASSPGTGNQPQHF.

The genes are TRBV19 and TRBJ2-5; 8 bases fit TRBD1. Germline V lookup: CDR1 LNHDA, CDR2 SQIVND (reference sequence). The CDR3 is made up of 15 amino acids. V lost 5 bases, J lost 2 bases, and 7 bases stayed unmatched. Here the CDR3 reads CASSPRTGMQETQYF. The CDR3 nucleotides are TGTGCCAGTAGTCCCCGGACAGGGATGCAAGAGACCCAGTACTTC.

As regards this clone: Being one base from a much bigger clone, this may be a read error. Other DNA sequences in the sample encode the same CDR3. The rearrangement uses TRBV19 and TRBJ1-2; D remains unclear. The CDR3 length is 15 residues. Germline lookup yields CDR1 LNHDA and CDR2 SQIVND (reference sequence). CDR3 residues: CASQLGSLDDYGYTF. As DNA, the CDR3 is TGTGCTAGTCAGCTTGGGAGCTTAGATGACTATGGCTACACCTTC.

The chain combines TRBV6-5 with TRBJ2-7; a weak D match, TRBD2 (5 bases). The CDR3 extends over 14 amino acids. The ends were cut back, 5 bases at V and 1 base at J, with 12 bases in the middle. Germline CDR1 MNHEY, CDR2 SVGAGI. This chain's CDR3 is CASSKTGSSYEQYF. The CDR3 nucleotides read TGTGCCAGCAGTAAAACGGGGTCATCCTACGAGCAGTACTTC.

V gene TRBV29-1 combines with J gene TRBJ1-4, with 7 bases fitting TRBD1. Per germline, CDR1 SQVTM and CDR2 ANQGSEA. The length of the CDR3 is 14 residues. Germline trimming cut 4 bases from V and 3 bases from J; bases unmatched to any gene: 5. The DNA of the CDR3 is TGCAGCGTTGCCCCGGGACAGCCTAATGAAAAACTGTTTTTT. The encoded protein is CSVAPGQPNEKLFF.

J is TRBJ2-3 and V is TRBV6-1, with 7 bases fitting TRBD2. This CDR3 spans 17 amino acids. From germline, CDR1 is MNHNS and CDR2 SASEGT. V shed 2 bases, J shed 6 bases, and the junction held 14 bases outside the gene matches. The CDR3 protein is CASSELGGGGSFDTQYF. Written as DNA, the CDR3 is TGTGCCAGCAGTGAATTGGGCGGGGGAGGCTCATTCGATACGCAGTATTTT.

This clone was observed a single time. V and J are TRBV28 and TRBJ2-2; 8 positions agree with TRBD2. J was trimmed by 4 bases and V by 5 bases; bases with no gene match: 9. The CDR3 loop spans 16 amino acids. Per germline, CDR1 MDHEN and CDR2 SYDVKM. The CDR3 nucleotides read TGTGCCAGCAGTCTGGATAGCGGGATCCTCACCGGGGAGCTGTTTTTT. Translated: CASSLDSGILTGELFF. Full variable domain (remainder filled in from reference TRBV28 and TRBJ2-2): DVKVTQSSRYLVKRTGEKVFLECVQDMDHENMFWYRQDPGLGLRLIYFSYDVKMKEKGDIPEGYSVSREKKERFSLILESASTNQTSMYLCASSLDSGILTGELFFGEGSRLTVL.

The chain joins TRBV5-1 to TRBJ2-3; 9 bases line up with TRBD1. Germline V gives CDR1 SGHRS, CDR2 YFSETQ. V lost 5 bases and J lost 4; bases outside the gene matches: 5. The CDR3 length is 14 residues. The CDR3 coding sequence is TGCGCCAGCAGAAGGGGACAGGGTTCAGATACGCAGTATTTT. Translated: CASRRGQGSDTQYF.

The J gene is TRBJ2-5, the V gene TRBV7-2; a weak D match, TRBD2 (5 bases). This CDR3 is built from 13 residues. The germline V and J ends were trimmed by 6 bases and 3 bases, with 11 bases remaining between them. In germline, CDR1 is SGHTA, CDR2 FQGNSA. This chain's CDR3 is CASSLDGEETQYF. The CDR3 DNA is TGTGCCAGCAGTTTGGACGGGGAAGAGACCCAGTACTTC.

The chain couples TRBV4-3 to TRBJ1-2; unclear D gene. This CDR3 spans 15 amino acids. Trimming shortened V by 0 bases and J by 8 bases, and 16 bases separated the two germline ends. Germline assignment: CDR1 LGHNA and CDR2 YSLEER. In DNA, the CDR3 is TGCGCCAGCAGCCAAGATCAGTTTGCCCCCCTCGGCTACACCTTC. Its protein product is CASSQDQFAPLGYTF.

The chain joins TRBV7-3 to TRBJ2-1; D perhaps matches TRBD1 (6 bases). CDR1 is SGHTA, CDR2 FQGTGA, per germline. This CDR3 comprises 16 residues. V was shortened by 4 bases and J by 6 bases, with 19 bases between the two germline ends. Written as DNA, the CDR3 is TGTGCCAGCAGCTCCAAGAGGACAGAGAAGGGCAATGAGCAGTTCTTC. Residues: CASSSKRTEKGNEQFF.

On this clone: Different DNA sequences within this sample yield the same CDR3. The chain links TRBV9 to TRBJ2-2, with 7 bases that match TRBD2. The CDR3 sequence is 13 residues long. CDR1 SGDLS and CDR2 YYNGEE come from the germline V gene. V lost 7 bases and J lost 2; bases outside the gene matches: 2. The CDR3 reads CASGRVNTGELFF. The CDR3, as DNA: TGTGCCAGCGGGAGGGTTAACACCGGGGAGCTGTTTTTT.

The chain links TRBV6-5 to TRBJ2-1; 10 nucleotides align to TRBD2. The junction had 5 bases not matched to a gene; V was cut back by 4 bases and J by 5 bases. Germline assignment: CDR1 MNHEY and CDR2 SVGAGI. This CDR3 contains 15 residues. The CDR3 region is CASSSWTSGNNEQFF. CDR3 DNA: TGTGCCAGCAGTTCCTGGACTAGCGGTAACAATGAGCAGTTCTTC.

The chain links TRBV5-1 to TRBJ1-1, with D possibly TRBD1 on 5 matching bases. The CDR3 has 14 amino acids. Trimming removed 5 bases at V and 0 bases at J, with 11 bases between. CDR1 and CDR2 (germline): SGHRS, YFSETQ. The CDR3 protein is CASRGQAVNTEAFF. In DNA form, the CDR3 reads TGCGCCAGCAGGGGGCAGGCCGTGAACACTGAAGCTTTCTTT.

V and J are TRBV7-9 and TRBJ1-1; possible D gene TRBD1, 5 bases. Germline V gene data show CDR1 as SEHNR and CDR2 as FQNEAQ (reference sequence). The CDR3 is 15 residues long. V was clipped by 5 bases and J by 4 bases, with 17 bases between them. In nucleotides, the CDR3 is TGTGCCAGCAGCCGCCGGGGGGGAGAGGGCACTGAAGCTTTCTTT. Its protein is CASSRRGGEGTEAFF.

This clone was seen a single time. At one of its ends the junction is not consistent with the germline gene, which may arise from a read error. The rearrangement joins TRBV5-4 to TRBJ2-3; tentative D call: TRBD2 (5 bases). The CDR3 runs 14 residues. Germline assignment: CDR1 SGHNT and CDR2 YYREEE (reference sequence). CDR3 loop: CASRLEEYTDTQYF. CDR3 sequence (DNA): TGTGCCAGCAGATTGGAGGAGTACACAGATACGCAGTATTTT.

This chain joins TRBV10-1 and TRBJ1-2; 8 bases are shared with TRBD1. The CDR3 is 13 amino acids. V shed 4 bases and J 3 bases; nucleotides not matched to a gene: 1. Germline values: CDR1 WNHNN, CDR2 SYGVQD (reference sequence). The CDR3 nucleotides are TGCGCCAGCAGTGGACAGGGGCACTATGGCTACACCTTC. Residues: CASSGQGHYGYTF.

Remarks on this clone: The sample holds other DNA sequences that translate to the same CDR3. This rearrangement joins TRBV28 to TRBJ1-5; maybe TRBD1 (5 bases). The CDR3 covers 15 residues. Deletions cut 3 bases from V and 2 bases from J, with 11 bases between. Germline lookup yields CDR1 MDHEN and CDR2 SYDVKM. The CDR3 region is CASSFLGEGNQPQHF. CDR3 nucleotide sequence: TGTGCCAGCAGTTTTTTAGGGGAGGGCAATCAGCCCCAGCATTTT.